The source of this TCR beta chain is a study of shared clonotypes between healthy human individuals. Positive CCR7 selection of CD45RO-negative cells yielded the naive CD8 cells, and terminally differentiated effector memory CD45RA+ cells were excluded. Germline V gives CDR1 PRHDT, CDR2 FYEKMQ (reference sequence). The CDR3 has 14 residues. Trimming shortened V by 8 bases and J by 1 base, and 14 bases separated the two germline ends. Splitting of each subset's genomic DNA was done evenly across several immunoSEQ plates. Sorted-subset replicate PCR reactions contained roughly 200 ng DNA, corresponding to some 30,000 T cell genomes. Some clones are missing from TCRdb's copy, which holds only in-frame ones; the method was immunoSEQ multiplex PCR. The sample consists of around 650,000 clones, about 96% of them appearing once.

The V and J genes are TRBV13 and TRBJ1-1, with D perhaps TRBD1 (6 bases). The TCR was taken from a woman under 40 in good health. Sequencing was done on a sample of naive CD8+ T cells sorted from blood. The CDR3 sequence: CASSNEGENTEAFF. Here the CDR3 DNA reads TGTGCCAGCTCGAATGAGGGGGAGAACACTGAAGCTTTCTTT.